This T cell receptor beta chain was sequenced for a study of early T cells in non-severe SARS-CoV-2 infection. Study-wide context: Unsorted whole-blood RNA was sequenced in bulk, leaving chains unpaired. General study points: Private and CD4 specificities were missed by VDJdb matching, which favored anti-spike CD8 responses.

This clonotype was picked up a small number of times. The antigen is not known. Individual cDNA molecules each received unique molecular identifiers attached to them. MiXCR was run by TCRdb on the 5' RACE reads, yielding one entry per CDR3 protein. The sample yields 46,000 or so distinct CDR3 sequences, roughly 7.3% seen once. This CDR3 comprises 14 residues. Per the germline V gene, CDR1 is SNHLY and CDR2 is FYNNEI. V lost 7 bases to trimming and J lost 1 base; unmatched junction nucleotides: 3. This receptor was identified in an adult who was a healthcare worker with PCR-confirmed SARS-CoV-2 infection or an uninfected control (not recorded which). This chain joins TRBV2 and TRBJ2-3, with 9 bases lining up with TRBD1. Sequenced input: whole blood. CDR3 region: CASTRDRGTDTQYF. The CDR3, as DNA: TGTGCCAGCACCCGGGACAGGGGCACAGATACGCAGTATTTT.